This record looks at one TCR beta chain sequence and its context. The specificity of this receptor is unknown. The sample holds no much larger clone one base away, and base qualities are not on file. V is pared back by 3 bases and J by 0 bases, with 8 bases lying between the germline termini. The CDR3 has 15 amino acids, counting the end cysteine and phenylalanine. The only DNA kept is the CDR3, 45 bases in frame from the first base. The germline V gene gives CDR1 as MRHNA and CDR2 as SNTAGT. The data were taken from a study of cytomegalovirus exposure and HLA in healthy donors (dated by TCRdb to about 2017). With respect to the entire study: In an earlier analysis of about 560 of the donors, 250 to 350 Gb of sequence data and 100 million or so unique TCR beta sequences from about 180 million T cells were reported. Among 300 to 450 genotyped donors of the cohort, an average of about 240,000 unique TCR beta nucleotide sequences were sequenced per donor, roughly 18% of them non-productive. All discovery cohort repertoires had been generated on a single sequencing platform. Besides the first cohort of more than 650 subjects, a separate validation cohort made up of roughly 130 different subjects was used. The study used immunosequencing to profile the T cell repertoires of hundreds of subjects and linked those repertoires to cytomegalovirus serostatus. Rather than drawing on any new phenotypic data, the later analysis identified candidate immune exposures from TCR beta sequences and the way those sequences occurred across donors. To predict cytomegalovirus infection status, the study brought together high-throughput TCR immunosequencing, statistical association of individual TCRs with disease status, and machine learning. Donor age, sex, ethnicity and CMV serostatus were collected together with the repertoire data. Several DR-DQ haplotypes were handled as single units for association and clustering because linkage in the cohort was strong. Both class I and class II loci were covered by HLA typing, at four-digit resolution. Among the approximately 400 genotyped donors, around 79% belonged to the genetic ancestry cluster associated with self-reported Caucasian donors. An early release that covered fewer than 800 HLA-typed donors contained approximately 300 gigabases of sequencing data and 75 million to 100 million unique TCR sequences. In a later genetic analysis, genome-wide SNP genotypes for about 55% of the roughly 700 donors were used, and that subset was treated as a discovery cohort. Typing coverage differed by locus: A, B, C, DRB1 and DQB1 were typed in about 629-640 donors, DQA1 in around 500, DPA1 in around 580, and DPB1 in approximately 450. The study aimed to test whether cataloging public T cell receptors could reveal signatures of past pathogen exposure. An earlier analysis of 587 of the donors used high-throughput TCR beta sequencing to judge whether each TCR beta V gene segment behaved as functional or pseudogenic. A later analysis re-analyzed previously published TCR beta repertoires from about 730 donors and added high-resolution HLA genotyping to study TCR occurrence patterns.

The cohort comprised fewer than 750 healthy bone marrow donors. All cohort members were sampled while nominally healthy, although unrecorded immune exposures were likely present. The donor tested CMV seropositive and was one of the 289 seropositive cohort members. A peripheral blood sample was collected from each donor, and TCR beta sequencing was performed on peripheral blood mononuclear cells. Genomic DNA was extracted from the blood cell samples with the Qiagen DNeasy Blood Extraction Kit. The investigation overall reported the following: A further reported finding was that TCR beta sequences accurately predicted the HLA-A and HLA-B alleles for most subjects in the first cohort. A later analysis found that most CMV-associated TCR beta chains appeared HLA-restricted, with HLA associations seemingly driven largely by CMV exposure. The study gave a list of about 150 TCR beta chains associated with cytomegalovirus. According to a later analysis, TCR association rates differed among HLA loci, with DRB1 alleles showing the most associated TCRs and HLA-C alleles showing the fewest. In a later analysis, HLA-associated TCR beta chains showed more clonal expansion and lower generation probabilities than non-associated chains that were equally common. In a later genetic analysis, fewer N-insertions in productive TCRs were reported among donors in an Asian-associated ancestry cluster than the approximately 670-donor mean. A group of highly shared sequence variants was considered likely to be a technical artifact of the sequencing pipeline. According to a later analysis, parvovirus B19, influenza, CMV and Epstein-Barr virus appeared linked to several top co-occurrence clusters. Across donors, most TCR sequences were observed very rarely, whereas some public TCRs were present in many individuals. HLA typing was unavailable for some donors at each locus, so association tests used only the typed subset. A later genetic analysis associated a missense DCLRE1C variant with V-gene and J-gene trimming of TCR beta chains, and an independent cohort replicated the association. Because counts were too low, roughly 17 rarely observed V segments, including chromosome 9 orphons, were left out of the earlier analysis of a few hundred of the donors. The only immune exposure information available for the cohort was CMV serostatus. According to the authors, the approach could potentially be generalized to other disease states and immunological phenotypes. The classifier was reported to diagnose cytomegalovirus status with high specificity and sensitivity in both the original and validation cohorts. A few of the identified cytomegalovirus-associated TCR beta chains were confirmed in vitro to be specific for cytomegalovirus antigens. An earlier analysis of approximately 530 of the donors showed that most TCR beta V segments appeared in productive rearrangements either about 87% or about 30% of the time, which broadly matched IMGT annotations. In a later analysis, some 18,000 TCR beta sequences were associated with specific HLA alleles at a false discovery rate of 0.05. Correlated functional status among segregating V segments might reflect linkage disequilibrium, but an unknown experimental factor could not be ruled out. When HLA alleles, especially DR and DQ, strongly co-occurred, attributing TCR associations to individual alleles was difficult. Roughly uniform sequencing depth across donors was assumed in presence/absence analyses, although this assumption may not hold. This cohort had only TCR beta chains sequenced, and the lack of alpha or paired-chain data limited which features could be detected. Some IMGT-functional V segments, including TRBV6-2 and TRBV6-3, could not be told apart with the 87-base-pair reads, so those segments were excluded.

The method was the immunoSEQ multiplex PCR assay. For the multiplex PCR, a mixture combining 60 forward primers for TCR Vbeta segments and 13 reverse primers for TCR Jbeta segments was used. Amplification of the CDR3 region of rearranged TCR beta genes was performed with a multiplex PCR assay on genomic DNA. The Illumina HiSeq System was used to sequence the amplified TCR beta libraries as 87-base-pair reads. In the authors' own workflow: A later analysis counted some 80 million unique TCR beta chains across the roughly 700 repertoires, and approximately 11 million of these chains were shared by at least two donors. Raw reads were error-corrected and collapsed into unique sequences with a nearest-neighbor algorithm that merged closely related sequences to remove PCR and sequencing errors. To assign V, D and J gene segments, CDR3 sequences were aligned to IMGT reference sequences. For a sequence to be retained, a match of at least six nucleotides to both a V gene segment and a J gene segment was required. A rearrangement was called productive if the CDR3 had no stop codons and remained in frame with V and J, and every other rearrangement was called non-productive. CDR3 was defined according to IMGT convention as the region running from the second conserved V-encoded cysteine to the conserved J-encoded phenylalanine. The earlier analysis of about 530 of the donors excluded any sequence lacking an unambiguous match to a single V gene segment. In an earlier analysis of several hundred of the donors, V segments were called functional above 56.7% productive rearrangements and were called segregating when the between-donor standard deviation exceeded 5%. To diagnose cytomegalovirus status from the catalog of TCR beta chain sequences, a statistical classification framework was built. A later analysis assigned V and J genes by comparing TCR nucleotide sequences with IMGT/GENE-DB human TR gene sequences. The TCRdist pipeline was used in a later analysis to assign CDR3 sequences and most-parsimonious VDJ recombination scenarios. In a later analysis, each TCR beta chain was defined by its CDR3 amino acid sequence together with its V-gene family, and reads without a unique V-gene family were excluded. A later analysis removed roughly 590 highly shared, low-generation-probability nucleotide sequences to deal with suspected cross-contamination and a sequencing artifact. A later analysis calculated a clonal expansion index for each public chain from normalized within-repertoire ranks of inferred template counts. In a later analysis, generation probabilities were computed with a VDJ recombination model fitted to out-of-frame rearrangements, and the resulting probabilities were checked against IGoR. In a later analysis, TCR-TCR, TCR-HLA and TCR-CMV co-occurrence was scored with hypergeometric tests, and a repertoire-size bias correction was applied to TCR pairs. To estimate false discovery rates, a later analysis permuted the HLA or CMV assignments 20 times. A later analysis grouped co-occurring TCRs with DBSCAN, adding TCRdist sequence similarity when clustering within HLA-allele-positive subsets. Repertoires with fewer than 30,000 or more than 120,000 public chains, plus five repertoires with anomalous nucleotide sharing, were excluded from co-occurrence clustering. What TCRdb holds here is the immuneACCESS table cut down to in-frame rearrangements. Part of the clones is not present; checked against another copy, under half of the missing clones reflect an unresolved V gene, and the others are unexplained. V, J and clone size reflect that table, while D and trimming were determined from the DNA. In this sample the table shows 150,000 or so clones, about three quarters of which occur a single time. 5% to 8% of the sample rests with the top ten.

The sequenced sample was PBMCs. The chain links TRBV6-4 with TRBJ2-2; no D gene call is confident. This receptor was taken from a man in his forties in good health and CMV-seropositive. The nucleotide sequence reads TGTGCCAGCAGTGAGAGCGATACGAACACCGGGGAGCTGTTTTTT. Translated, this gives CASSESDTNTGELFF.